Following are 8 T cell receptor beta chains from one sample sequenced in a study of T-cell reconstitution after alpha-beta-depleted transplantation in children. Molecular barcoding with unique molecular identifiers was used for the TCRbeta library. TCRdb analysed the PCR reads with MiXCR anew, one entry per CDR3 protein. The sample has 700,000 to 950,000 distinct CDR3 sequences, roughly 15% seen once. The starting material was PBMCs, mostly from graft donor cells, obtained 360 days after TCRalphabeta/CD19-depleted stem cell transplant. The receptors were sampled from a male patient aged 5 to 17 who had a stem cell transplant for acute lymphoblastic leukemia, so the T cells may come from the graft donor.

This clonotype has at least ten counts. The rearrangement links TRBV10-3 to TRBJ2-1; D is ambiguous. This CDR3 has 14 amino acids. Trimming shortened V by 5 bases and J by 5 bases, and 13 bases separated the two germline ends. Per germline, CDR1 ENHRY and CDR2 SYGVKD. The CDR3: CAISRISGDNEQFF. The CDR3 DNA follows: TGTGCCATCAGTAGAATCAGTGGGGACAATGAGCAGTTCTTC.

There are a few counts of this clonotype. The gene calls are TRBV7-9 and TRBJ1-2; D gene ambiguous. Looked up from germline, CDR1 is SEHNR and CDR2 is FQNEAQ (reference sequence). This CDR3 comprises 14 residues. V was pared by 5 bases and J by 2 bases, with 12 bases between. Here the CDR3 DNA reads TGTGCCAGCAGCCTACCCGCGGGGAACTATGGCTACACCTTC. It translates to CASSLPAGNYGYTF.

The chain links TRBV4-1 to TRBJ1-3; D is unclear. This CDR3 has 15 amino acids. Germline V gene sequence: CDR1 MGHRA, CDR2 YSYEKL. Trimming left V 3 bases short and J 2 bases short, with 11 bases between. CDR3 in amino acids: CASSQSLTTGNTIYF. The CDR3 nucleotides are TGCGCCAGCAGCCAGAGTCTGACAACTGGAAACACCATATATTTT.

The chain recombines TRBV7-6 with TRBJ2-1, with D hard to call. Trimming took off 5 bases at V and 2 bases at J, with 10 bases between the two ends. Germline-derived CDR1 and CDR2 are SGHVS and FNYEAQ. The CDR3 has 14 residues. DNA for the CDR3: TGTGCCAGCAGCCGGAGTTCGACCTACAATGAGCAGTTCTTC. This gives the protein CASSRSSTYNEQFF. Drawing the rest from reference TRBV7-6 and TRBJ2-1, the complete variable domain is GAGVSQSPRYKVTKRGQDVALRCDPISGHVSLYWYRQALGQGPEFLTYFNYEAQQDKSGLPNDRFSAERPEGSISTLTIQRTEQRDSAMYRCASSRSSTYNEQFFGPGTRLTVL.

V and J are TRBV5-1 and TRBJ2-2, with 11 bases lining up with TRBD1. V lost 9 bases to trimming and J lost 7 bases; unmatched junction nucleotides: 8. The CDR3 is made up of 14 amino acids. The germline V gene has CDR1 SGHRS and CDR2 YFSETQ. As DNA, the CDR3 is TGCGCCACCTCCGGACAGGGGGCGGACGGGGAGCTGTTTTTT. Protein sequence: CATSGQGADGELFF.

This chain connects TRBV12-3 or TRBV12-4 to TRBJ2-7, with 8 bases aligning to TRBD1. The CDR3 length is 14 residues. Losses at the gene ends were 7 bases for V and 1 base for J; bases not matched to a gene: 6. The CDR3 region has the DNA TGTGCCAGCACCGTGACAGGGGCATCCTACGAGCAGTACTTC. Its translation: CASTVTGASYEQYF.

This clonotype came up many times. The rearrangement links TRBV7-8 to TRBJ1-4; no firm D call. Deletions cut 5 bases from V and 8 bases from J, with 24 bases between. The CDR3 totals 17 residues. Looked up from germline, CDR1 is SGHVS and CDR2 is FQNEAQ. CDR3 protein: CASSVLAATRWEEKLFF. DNA of the CDR3: TGTGCCAGCAGCGTACTGGCAGCTACCCGATGGGAGGAAAAACTGTTTTTT.

This chain connects TRBV7-3 to TRBJ1-1, with a possible D match to TRBD1 (5 bases). Germline loops: CDR1 SGHTA, CDR2 FQGTGA. V was shortened by 3 bases and J by 3 bases, with 11 bases between the two germline ends. This CDR3 spans 14 amino acids. The CDR3 DNA reads TGTGCCAGCAGCTTGGGCCTAGGGGACACTGAAGCTTTCTTT. Translated: CASSLGLGDTEAFF.